These 20 T cell receptor beta chains were sequenced from one sample in a study of cytomegalovirus exposure and HLA in healthy donors. PCR involved 60 Vbeta and 13 Jbeta primers. Profiling relied on immunoSEQ multiplex PCR, and the TCRdb table lists in-frame clones only, not all of them. The sample carries approximately 150,000 clones, around 75% recorded once. The sequenced sample was PBMCs. Every receptor here comes from a male donor in good health and CMV-seronegative.

This clone was detected only once. V gene TRBV4-1 combines with J gene TRBJ2-7; 12 positions match TRBD2. V trimming: 4 bases; J trimming: 7 bases; junction bases outside the gene matches: 5. CDR1 and CDR2 from the germline V gene are MGHRA and YSYEKL. This CDR3 region has 14 residues. The CDR3 loop is CASSLGLAGREQYF. The CDR3 nucleotides are TGCGCCAGCAGCCTAGGACTAGCGGGAAGGGAGCAGTACTTC.

CDR3 loop: CASSLNGYNEQFF. As DNA, the CDR3 is TGCGCCAGCAGCTTGAACGGTTACAATGAGCAGTTCTTC. The chain joins TRBV5-1 to TRBJ2-1; no reliable D call. The V gene's germline CDR1 is SGHRS and CDR2 YFSETQ. The V gene lost 1 base and the J gene lost 4 bases, with 6 bases spanning the gap. This CDR3 spans 13 amino acids.

The genes are TRBV18 and TRBJ2-3, with a tentative D call TRBD2 (5 bases). V was clipped by 0 bases and J by 6 bases, with 13 bases between them. The germline CDR1 and CDR2 sequences are KGHSH and LQKENI. The CDR3 is made up of 15 amino acids. The CDR3 reads CASSPPPAGSDTQYF. In nucleotides, the CDR3 is TGTGCCAGCTCACCACCGCCTGCGGGTTCGGATACGCAGTATTTT.

This sequence joins TRBV19 and TRBJ1-2; 7 bases are a match to TRBD1. J lost 4 bases, V lost 11 bases, and 10 bases had no gene match. CDR3 length: 13 residues. Germline loops: CDR1 LNHDA, CDR2 SQIVND (reference sequence). Written as DNA, the CDR3 is TGTGCCGTCGAAGGGACAGCTTCCTATGGCTACACCTTC. It yields the protein CAVEGTASYGYTF.

A few counts support this clone. The chain employs TRBV5-1 and TRBJ2-1, with 9 nucleotides matching TRBD1. Germline values: CDR1 SGHRS, CDR2 YFSETQ. Trimming cost V 4 bases and J 8 bases; bases outside gene matches: 10. CDR3 size: 15 residues. As DNA, the CDR3 is TGCGCCAGCAGCCCGGGGACAGGGTCGGTCTATGAGCAGTTCTTC. Translating gives CASSPGTGSVYEQFF. Combining the CDR3 with reference TRBV5-1 and TRBJ2-1 gives the whole variable domain KAGVTQTPRYLIKTRGQQVTLSCSPISGHRSVSWYQQTPGQGLQFLFEYFSETQRNKGNFPGRFSGRQFSNSRSEMNVSTLELGDSALYLCASSPGTGSVYEQFFGPGTRLTVL.

The chain carries TRBV10-3 and TRBJ2-7; 13 positions agree with TRBD2. The V gene end was trimmed by 1 base and the J gene end by 2 bases; junction bases not matched to a gene: 2. CDR3 length: 16 residues. Germline V gene data show CDR1 as ENHRY and CDR2 as SYGVKD. CDR3 region: CAISEFGLAGAYEQYF. The CDR3 DNA reads as TGTGCCATCAGTGAGTTCGGACTAGCGGGGGCCTACGAGCAGTACTTC.

The rearrangement joins TRBV28 to TRBJ1-4; 8 nucleotides align to TRBD1. After removal of 4 bases from V and 4 bases from J, the junction contained 8 bases not matched to a gene. Germline CDR1 reads MDHEN; CDR2 reads SYDVKM. CDR3 length: 16 residues. For the CDR3, the DNA is TGTGCCAGCAGTTCCCCCGGGACAGGATATAATGAAAAACTGTTTTTT. Translated: CASSSPGTGYNEKLFF.

The chain employs TRBV7-9 and TRBJ1-4; 8 bases are shared with TRBD1. Germline V gene lookup returns CDR1 SEHNR and CDR2 FQNEAQ (reference sequence). The CDR3 contains 15 residues. Germline trimming cut 6 bases from V and 0 bases from J; bases unmatched to any gene: 3. Here the CDR3 DNA reads TGTGCCAGCAGAAGACAGGGGACAACTAATGAAAAACTGTTTTTT. Its protein is CASRRQGTTNEKLFF.

The chain has TRBV28 and TRBJ2-7, with TRBD2 matching over 7 bases. V lost 8 bases and J lost 4; bases outside the gene matches: 17. The germline V gene has CDR1 MDHEN and CDR2 SYDVKM. The CDR3 contains 16 residues. CDR3 loop: CASVSPGGRTGYEQYF. The CDR3 region has the DNA TGTGCCAGCGTCTCCCCTGGCGGGAGAACGGGATACGAGCAGTACTTC.

CDR3 in amino acids: CASSLAQQGAVTEAFF. Here the CDR3 DNA reads TGTGCCAGCAGCTTAGCCCAACAGGGGGCGGTCACTGAAGCTTTCTTT. The rearrangement joins TRBV7-6 to TRBJ1-1; 9 nucleotides line up with TRBD1. The germline V gene encodes CDR1 SGHVS and CDR2 FNYEAQ. The CDR3 is made up of 16 amino acids. The junction had 6 bases not matched to a gene; V was cut back by 0 bases and J by 4 bases.

This chain connects TRBV6-5 to TRBJ2-1, with 7 nucleotides matching TRBD2. After removal of 8 bases from V and 7 bases from J, the junction contained 11 bases not matched to a gene. From germline, CDR1 is MNHEY and CDR2 SVGAGI. The CDR3 covers 14 residues. The CDR3 region has the DNA TGTGCCAGCGGCCTGGGCGGGAGTAAAAATGAGCAGTTCTTC. Translating it yields CASGLGGSKNEQFF.

The V gene is TRBV14, the J gene TRBJ2-1, with D possibly being TRBD2 (6 bases). In germline, CDR1 is SGHDN, CDR2 FVKESK. This CDR3 is built from 15 residues. The V end was cut by 6 bases, the J end by 0 bases, with 12 bases between. DNA for the CDR3: TGTGCCAGCAGTTTCGCGGGGAGCTCCTACAATGAGCAGTTCTTC. This codes for CASSFAGSSYNEQFF. Full variable domain (remainder filled in from reference TRBV14 and TRBJ2-1): EAGVTQFPSHSVIEKGQTVTLRCDPISGHDNLYWYRRVMGKEIKFLLHFVKESKQDESGMPNNRFLAERTGGTYSTLKVQPAELEDSGVYFCASSFAGSSYNEQFFGPGTRLTVL.

The chain uses TRBV7-2 and TRBJ1-2, with TRBD1 matching over 7 bases. V lost 4 bases to trimming and J lost 4 bases; unmatched junction nucleotides: 0. Germline loops: CDR1 SGHTA, CDR2 FQGNSA. CDR3 length: 12 amino acids. CDR3 DNA sequence: TGTGCCAGCAGCTGGGACAGCTATGGCTACACCTTC. It encodes CASSWDSYGYTF.

The V and J genes are TRBV2 and TRBJ2-6, with no clear D. The CDR3 length is 17 residues. Germline values: CDR1 SNHLY, CDR2 FYNNEI. V gave up 3 bases and J gave up 4 bases, with 16 bases separating them. The DNA of the CDR3 is TGTGCCAGCAGTGAGGCAGTCCTCTTATCCGGGGCCAACGTCCTGACTTTC. Encoded protein: CASSEAVLLSGANVLTF.

This clone was observed once. The chain links TRBV7-8 to TRBJ2-7, with D unresolved. Trimming took off 2 bases at V and 5 bases at J, with 7 bases between the two ends. The CDR3 consists of 12 residues. Per germline, CDR1 SGHVS and CDR2 FQNEAQ. CDR3 residues: CASSLNSNEQYF. For the CDR3, the DNA is TGTGCCAGCAGCTTAAACAGTAACGAGCAGTACTTC. Full variable domain (remainder filled in from reference TRBV7-8 and TRBJ2-7): GAGVSQSPRYKVAKRGQDVALRCDPISGHVSLFWYQQALGQGPEFLTYFQNEAQLDKSGLPSDRFFAERPEGSVSTLKIQRTQQEDSAVYLCASSLNSNEQYFGPGTRLTVT.

The J gene is TRBJ2-5, the V gene TRBV6-5, with 8 bases matching TRBD2. The trim removed 4 bases at V and 1 base at J, leaving 5 bases unmatched. This CDR3 is 15 amino acids long. Germline V gene data show CDR1 as MNHEY and CDR2 as SVGAGI. CDR3 in amino acids: CASSLGGGSQETQYF. CDR3 in DNA: TGTGCCAGCAGTTTAGGCGGGGGGTCCCAAGAGACCCAGTACTTC.

This clone was detected only a few times. V is TRBV5-1 and J is TRBJ2-7; tentatively, D is TRBD1 (6 bases). Trimming pared 3 bases from V and 0 bases from J, leaving 16 bases between. This CDR3 is 16 amino acids long. Germline V gene lookup returns CDR1 SGHRS and CDR2 YFSETQ. DNA of the CDR3: TGCGCCAGCAGCTCTCCCTGGGGGCAGACCTCCTACGAGCAGTACTTC. Its translation is CASSSPWGQTSYEQYF.

This chain links TRBV30 with TRBJ2-1; TRBD2 might be the D (5 bases). Germline V CDR1 and CDR2: GTSNPN, SVGIG (reference sequence). CDR3 length: 12 amino acids. Trimming removed 5 bases from V and 10 bases from J, with 15 bases in between. CDR3 region: CAWGLGLGEQFF. CDR3 sequence (DNA): TGTGCCTGGGGACTGGGCTTGGGGGAGCAGTTCTTC.

The chain carries TRBV5-1 and TRBJ2-5, with 10 bases matching TRBD1. Losses at the gene ends were 10 bases for V and 4 bases for J; bases not matched to a gene: 13. Germline V gives CDR1 SGHRS, CDR2 YFSETQ. CDR3 length: 15 residues. For the CDR3, the DNA is TGCGCCTCCACCCAAAGACAGGGGGCGACAGAGACCCAGTACTTC. Translation gives CASTQRQGATETQYF.

Only a few counts were recorded for this clone. V usage is TRBV6-5 and J usage is TRBJ1-1; 8 bases map to TRBD1. Germline CDR1 and CDR2: MNHEY and SVGAGI. V lost 6 bases, J lost 1 base, and 7 bases stayed unmatched. This CDR3 has 15 amino acids. This chain's CDR3 is CASRPRGQGNTEAFF. DNA of the CDR3: TGTGCCAGCAGACCTAGAGGACAGGGGAACACTGAAGCTTTCTTT.